Presented here are 16 T cell receptor beta chains from one specimen sequenced in a study of blood T cells in healthy people across ages. The authors ran a second PCR of about 6 to 11 cycles using a sample-barcoded 5' primer and a J-beta primer mix. TCRdb ran MiXCR on the 5' RACE reads and lists one entry per CDR3 protein. The sample has some 1.8 million distinct CDR3 sequences, about 39% seen once. The source material was blood. The source is a human donor in good health.

A remark on this clonotype: One end of the junction is discordant with germline, which a read error may explain. The chain uses TRBV7-2 and TRBJ2-7; D unresolved. The CDR3 runs 13 residues. The germline V gene has CDR1 SGHTA and CDR2 FQGNSA. CDR3 DNA sequence: TGTGCCAGCGGCTTAGGAGTCTCCTACGAGCAGTACTTC. It yields the protein CASGLGVSYEQYF.

The V call is TRBV3-1, the J call TRBJ1-5; D is unresolved. The V end was cut by 0 bases, the J end by 11 bases, with 8 bases between. Per germline, CDR1 LGHDT and CDR2 YNNKEL (reference sequence). This CDR3 spans 12 amino acids. This CDR3 reads CASSQEGRSQHF. For the CDR3, the DNA is TGTGCCAGCAGCCAAGAAGGCAGGTCCCAGCATTTT.

This clonotype was counted a few times. Its ends do not fully match the called genes, so a read error is possible. The rearrangement links TRBV7-9 to TRBJ2-1, with a tentative D call TRBD1 (6 bases). Germline assignment: CDR1 SEHNR and CDR2 FQNEAQ (reference sequence). The CDR3 runs to 15 residues. The CDR3, as DNA: TGTGCCGGCAGCTTAGAACAGGGCTCCTACAATGAGCAGTTCTTC. Protein: CAGSLEQGSYNEQFF.

This clonotype was detected only a few times. The chain recombines TRBV12-3 or TRBV12-4 with TRBJ1-6, with unresolved D. V lost 4 bases and J lost 8, with 6 bases in between. This CDR3 spans 12 amino acids. The chain's CDR3 is CASSSDHSPLHF. For the CDR3, the DNA is TGTGCCAGCAGTTCGGACCATTCACCCCTCCACTTT.

This clonotype was counted a few times. The chain couples TRBV29-1 to TRBJ2-5, with a tentative D call TRBD2 (6 bases). Deletions cut 7 bases from V and 4 bases from J, with 13 bases between. The CDR3 consists of 12 residues. Germline lookup yields CDR1 SQVTM and CDR2 ANQGSEA. CDR3 protein: CSGGNGGETQYF. The CDR3 bases are TGCAGCGGTGGTAACGGGGGAGAGACCCAGTACTTC.

This clonotype came up a few times. The chain couples TRBV18 to TRBJ2-5; D uncertain. The V end lost 8 bases, the J end lost 2 bases, and 15 bases lay between the germline ends. In germline, CDR1 is KGHSH, CDR2 LQKENI. The CDR3 loop spans 14 amino acids. Here the CDR3 DNA reads TGTGCCAGCAGTCCCGCTCGGTCGCAAGAGACCCAGTACTTC. Its protein is CASSPARSQETQYF.

This clonotype was found a few times. This rearrangement joins TRBV7-6 to TRBJ1-5, with TRBD1 as a possible D gene (5 bases). CDR3 length equals 15 residues. V dropped 1 base and J dropped 4 bases, with 11 bases sitting between them. Per germline, CDR1 SGHVS and CDR2 FNYEAQ. The CDR3 DNA sequence: TGTGCCAGCAGCTTAGATACAGGCGCTAATCAGCCCCAGCATTTT. Translating it yields CASSLDTGANQPQHF.

This clonotype has a handful of counts. The V call is TRBV4-3, the J call TRBJ2-2, with D possibly being TRBD1 or TRBD2 (5 bases each). The CDR3 runs 16 residues. Trimming shortened V by 0 bases and J by 6 bases, and 14 bases separated the two germline ends. Germline CDR1 reads LGHNA; CDR2 reads YSLEER. In DNA form, the CDR3 reads TGCGCCAGCAGCCAAGACTCGAGGGGCGCCGCCGGGGAGCTGTTTTTT. Translation gives CASSQDSRGAAGELFF.

In this sample, this clonotype turned up a few times. CDR3 sequence: CSVYGASTDTQYF. CDR3 in DNA: TGCAGCGTTTACGGAGCTAGCACAGATACGCAGTATTTT. The rearrangement joins TRBV29-1 to TRBJ2-3; D ambiguous. The germline gives CDR1 SQVTM, CDR2 ANQGSEA. This CDR3 spans 13 amino acids. The V end was cut by 5 bases, the J end by 0 bases, with 9 bases between.

The J gene is TRBJ2-4, the V gene TRBV12-3 or TRBV12-4; 7 bases fit TRBD2. V was pared by 8 bases and J by 15 bases, with 10 bases of the junction left unmatched. CDR3 length: 11 residues. CDR3 bases: TGTGCCAGCGGGAAGACTAGCCGGGTGTACTTC. Encoded protein: CASGKTSRVYF.

About this clonotype: A read error may produce the germline difference seen at one junction end. The V and J genes are TRBV7-2 and TRBJ2-3; weak D call: TRBD2 (6 bases). Looked up from germline, CDR1 is SGHTA and CDR2 is FQGNSA. CDR3 size: 15 residues. CDR3 sequence reads: CASSLYGGTTDTQDF. CDR3 DNA sequence: TGTGCCAGCAGCTTATACGGCGGGACCACAGATACGCAGGATTTT.

To note about this clonotype: Germline and junction disagree at one end, which may indicate a read error. V and J are TRBV13 and TRBJ1-1, with D possibly being TRBD1 (6 bases). Per germline, CDR1 PRHDT and CDR2 FYEKMQ (reference sequence). This CDR3 is built from 16 residues. The CDR3 region is CANSPGGASKDTEAFF. The CDR3 DNA is TGTGCCAACAGCCCTGGGGGGGCAAGTAAGGACACTGAAGCTTTCTTT.

Only one count was recorded for this clonotype. With a much larger clone just one base away, this may be a read error. The chain joins TRBV5-5 to TRBJ2-4; 8 positions agree with TRBD1. TRBJ2-7 matches the DNA end more closely, so the J call is doubtful. Looked up from germline, CDR1 is SGHKS and CDR2 is YYEKEE (reference sequence). The CDR3 is 14 amino acids. CDR3 sequence (DNA): TGTGCCAGCAGCTGTTCAGGACAGGGATCCGAGCAGTACTTC. Translating it yields CASSCSGQGSEQYF.

This chain connects TRBV20-1 to TRBJ2-5, with 10 bases matching TRBD2. Germline-derived CDR1 and CDR2 are DFQATT and SNEGSKA (reference sequence). Trimming took 5 bases from V and 5 from J; bases not matched to a gene: 5. The CDR3 is 13 amino acids. This chain's CDR3 is CSALRTSGETQYF. The CDR3 nucleotides read TGCAGTGCTCTCCGGACTAGCGGCGAGACCCAGTACTTC.

V gene TRBV7-9 combines with J gene TRBJ1-3, with D unresolved. CDR1 and CDR2 (germline): SEHNR, FQNEAQ (reference sequence). V was trimmed by 5 bases and J by 5 bases, leaving 7 bases between them. The CDR3 totals 12 residues. In DNA, the CDR3 is TGTGCCAGCAGCCGTGACAGAAACACCATATATTTT. It codes for CASSRDRNTIYF.

Regarding this clonotype: The junction departs from germline at one end; a sequencing error may be responsible. V is TRBV20-1 and J is TRBJ2-5; D is unresolved. CDR3 length: 12 amino acids. The V gene's germline CDR1 is DFQATT and CDR2 SNEGSKA (reference sequence). The CDR3 protein is CSVRPAGETQYF. CDR3 DNA: TGCAGTGTTAGACCAGCCGGAGAGACCCAGTACTTC.